These 22 T cell receptor beta chains originate from one sample sequenced in a study of blood T cell repertoires in COVID-19. Sequencing used immunoSEQ multiplex PCR; TCRdb keeps in-frame clones, though not all of them. The sample includes about 6,100 clones, roughly 80% seen only once; the top ten take about 8.2%. The source material was peripheral blood. These receptors all come from a human donor with active COVID-19. The donor label of this sample is uncertain.

In DNA, the CDR3 is TGTGCCACCAGCAGAAACGACAGGGGAGAAGAGACCCAGTACTTC. Its translation is CATSRNDRGEETQYF. The rearrangement links TRBV15 to TRBJ2-5, with 8 bases matching TRBD1. The CDR3 extends over 15 amino acids. Germline V gene sequence: CDR1 LNHNV, CDR2 YYDKDF (reference sequence). V lost 2 bases to trimming and J lost 3 bases; unmatched junction nucleotides: 5.

The chain recombines TRBV6-5 with TRBJ2-3; 10 bases are a match to TRBD2. The CDR3 length is 15 residues. With V trimmed by 6 bases and J by 1 base, 4 bases remained unmatched. Germline V gene sequence: CDR1 MNHEY, CDR2 SVGAGI. The CDR3 DNA sequence: TGTGCCAGCAGGGGTACTAGCGGGGGCACAGATACGCAGTATTTT. Translating it yields CASRGTSGGTDTQYF.

This clone was observed a single time. The chain uses TRBV5-4 and TRBJ2-3, with no clear D. The germline V gene has CDR1 SGHNT and CDR2 YYREEE (reference sequence). The CDR3 runs to 15 residues. Deletions cut 4 bases from V and 5 bases from J, with 17 bases between. The CDR3 DNA reads TGTGCCAGCAGCCCGGAAGTCCTAACGGGAGATACGCAGTATTTT. Its protein product is CASSPEVLTGDTQYF.

The V call is TRBV18, the J call TRBJ2-2, with 10 nucleotides matching TRBD1. This CDR3 comprises 15 residues. The ends lost 5 bases at V and 0 bases at J; junction bases unmatched: 0. Germline loops: CDR1 KGHSH, CDR2 LQKENI. The CDR3 loop reads CASSGQGANTGELFF. For the CDR3, the DNA is TGTGCCAGCTCAGGACAGGGGGCGAACACCGGGGAGCTGTTTTTT.

This chain uses TRBV13 with TRBJ2-7, with 10 bases matching TRBD2. The CDR3 loop spans 16 amino acids. V trimming: 4 bases; J trimming: 0 bases; junction bases outside the gene matches: 6. Germline CDR1 is PRHDT and CDR2 is FYEKMQ (reference sequence). DNA of the CDR3: TGTGCCAGCAGCTCAAGACTAGCGGGTTTCTCCTACGAGCAGTACGTC. It codes for CASSSRLAGFSYEQYV.

The chain combines TRBV1 with TRBJ2-2; the listed D gene, TRBD2, was not tested against the DNA. TRBV1 is marked as a pseudogene. This CDR3 spans 16 amino acids. CDR3 protein: CTSSQGTGGFAGELFF. CDR3 sequence (DNA): TGCACCAGCAGCCAAGGAACCGGGGGTTTCGCCGGGGAGCTGTTTTTT.

The chain links TRBV29-1 to TRBJ2-1; 8 bases fit TRBD2. The CDR3 is 13 amino acids. Germline V lookup: CDR1 SQVTM, CDR2 ANQGSEA. After removal of 1 base from V and 4 bases from J, the junction contained 0 bases not matched to a gene. CDR3: CSVEAGGYNEQFF. In DNA form, the CDR3 reads TGCAGCGTTGAAGCGGGGGGGTACAATGAGCAGTTCTTC.

This rearrangement joins TRBV6-4 to TRBJ2-2; 10 positions match TRBD1. The CDR3 has 14 amino acids. CDR1 and CDR2 from the germline V gene are MRHNA and SNTAGT. The V segment lost 2 bases and the J segment 6 bases; nucleotides outside the gene matches: 0. CDR3 sequence reads: CASSDGQGAGELFF. The CDR3 DNA is TGTGCCAGCAGTGACGGACAGGGGGCCGGGGAGCTGTTTTTT.

The chain links TRBV7-3 to TRBJ2-3, with TRBD2 matching 9 bases. Per germline, CDR1 SGHTA and CDR2 FQGTGA. V shed 5 bases and J 6 bases; nucleotides not matched to a gene: 12. This CDR3 spans 16 amino acids. CDR3 residues: CASSLGLAPKFDTQYF. The DNA for the CDR3 is TGTGCCAGCAGCCTGGGACTAGCCCCTAAGTTCGATACGCAGTATTTT.

This rearrangement joins TRBV19 to TRBJ1-5, with 9 nucleotides matching TRBD1. Germline trimming cut 7 bases from V and 5 bases from J; bases unmatched to any gene: 12. The CDR3 totals 16 residues. Germline V gives CDR1 LNHDA, CDR2 SQIVND (reference sequence). The CDR3 spells CASNRPGQGRDQPQHF. CDR3 sequence (DNA): TGTGCCAGTAACCGTCCGGGACAGGGAAGGGATCAGCCCCAGCATTTT. The full variable domain, completed using reference TRBV19 and TRBJ1-5, is DGGITQSPKYLFRKEGQNVTLSCEQNLNHDAMYWYRQDPGQGLRLIYYSQIVNDFQKGDIAEGYSVSREKKESFPLTVTSAQKNPTAFYLCASNRPGQGRDQPQHFGDGTRLSIL.

The chain joins TRBV7-8 to TRBJ2-2; a possible D gene is TRBD1 (6 bases). The CDR3 length is 16 residues. Trimming stripped 1 base from V and 6 bases from J, with 15 bases between. Germline V gives CDR1 SGHVS, CDR2 FQNEAQ. In nucleotides, the CDR3 is TGTGCCAGCAGCTTAGGGGCCAGGGGCCGCCCCGGGGAGCTGTTTTTT. It codes for CASSLGARGRPGELFF.

The V call is TRBV12-2, the J call TRBJ2-1; the D call TRBD2 from the table was never checked on the DNA. TRBV12-2 is noted as a pseudogene. The CDR3 has 22 amino acids. CDR3 bases: TGTGCAAGTCGCTTAACCTCTACCGTGGGACTAGCGGGAGGGAGCTCCTACAATGAGCAGTTCTTC. Its translation is CASRLTSTVGLAGGSSYNEQFF.

The chain has TRBV6-5 and TRBJ2-7; TRBD1 matches 9 bases. V trimming: 5 bases; J trimming: 3 bases; junction bases outside the gene matches: 5. In germline, CDR1 is MNHEY, CDR2 SVGAGI. The CDR3 has 14 residues. CDR3 DNA sequence: TGTGCCAGCAGTCGGACAGGGGATAGCTACGAGCAGTACTTC. Residues: CASSRTGDSYEQYF.

This clone occurred a few times. The chain is built from TRBV11-1 and TRBJ2-2; D remains ambiguous. V was shortened by 5 bases and J by 2 bases, with 9 bases between the two germline ends. Germline loops: CDR1 SGHAT, CDR2 FQDESV (reference sequence). There are 14 residues in the CDR3. The CDR3 nucleotides are TGTGCCAGCAGCCCGAGGAAAAACACCGGGGAGCTGTTTTTT. Protein: CASSPRKNTGELFF.

The gene calls are TRBV5-1 and TRBJ2-5; the D gene is possibly TRBD1 (5 bases). Germline V CDR1 and CDR2: SGHRS, YFSETQ. The CDR3 contains 16 residues. Between the trimmed V and J ends, which lost 0 bases and 5 bases, there was a span of 17 bases. The CDR3 nucleotides are TGCGCCAGCAGCTTGGACGGAACAGGTCCCCCGGAGACCCAGTACTTC. It translates to CASSLDGTGPPETQYF.

This clone was counted a few times. CDR3 sequence: CASSSGGAYEQYF. In nucleotides, the CDR3 is TGTGCCAGTTCTTCTGGGGGGGCTTACGAGCAGTACTTC. The chain employs TRBV19 and TRBJ2-7; D may be TRBD2 (7 bases). The V end was cut by 8 bases, the J end by 4 bases, with 15 bases between. The CDR3 is made up of 13 amino acids. Germline V lookup: CDR1 LNHDA, CDR2 SQIVND (reference sequence).

The chain couples TRBV5-4 to TRBJ2-1; 10 bases are shared with TRBD2. V lost 4 bases and J lost 2; bases outside the gene matches: 3. The CDR3 is made up of 15 amino acids. The V gene's germline CDR1 is SGHNT and CDR2 YYREEE (reference sequence). CDR3 nucleotide sequence: TGTGCCAGCAGCGCAGGACTAGCGGCCTACAATGAGCAGTTCTTC. This gives the protein CASSAGLAAYNEQFF.

The genes are TRBV2 and TRBJ2-2; 7 nucleotides match TRBD1. The ends lost 10 bases at V and 0 bases at J; junction bases unmatched: 2. Germline V gives CDR1 SNHLY, CDR2 FYNNEI. This CDR3 spans 13 amino acids. In DNA form, the CDR3 reads TGTGCCATCCAGGGGGCGAACACCGGGGAGCTGTTTTTT. This sequence encodes CAIQGANTGELFF.

This clone showed up just once. The chain links TRBV5-5 to TRBJ1-1; the D gene is possibly TRBD1 (5 bases). The CDR3 is 17 residues long. The germline V and J ends were trimmed by 4 bases and 1 base, with 20 bases remaining between them. CDR1 and CDR2 (germline): SGHKS, YYEKEE (reference sequence). The CDR3 is CASSNRWRDPANTEAFF. The DNA of the CDR3 is TGTGCCAGCAGCAACAGGTGGCGGGACCCCGCGAACACTGAAGCTTTCTTT.

CDR3 coding DNA: TGTGCCAGCAGTTACTCGCATCACGGGTCTAATGAAAAACTGTTTTTT. It yields the protein CASSYSHHGSNEKLFF. The rearrangement links TRBV6-5 to TRBJ1-4; D is uncertain. Trimming removed 0 bases at V and 3 bases at J, with 11 bases between. Germline V gene data show CDR1 as MNHEY and CDR2 as SVGAGI. CDR3 length equals 16 residues.

In this sample, this clone turned up once. V gene TRBV7-9 combines with J gene TRBJ2-3, with unresolved D. There are 14 residues in the CDR3. The germline gives CDR1 SEHNR, CDR2 FQNEAQ (reference sequence). The ends were cut back, 5 bases at V and 2 bases at J, with 11 bases in the middle. CDR3 sequence: CASSPSIPTDTQYF. CDR3 in DNA: TGTGCCAGCAGCCCTAGTATCCCCACAGATACGCAGTATTTT.

V gene TRBV9 combines with J gene TRBJ2-7, with D tentatively TRBD2 (6 bases). The CDR3 consists of 13 residues. The V and J ends lost 4 bases and 4 bases respectively, with 12 bases between them. CDR1 and CDR2 (germline): SGDLS, YYNGEE. This chain's CDR3 is CASSPVEGYEQYF. The CDR3 DNA is TGTGCCAGCAGCCCCGTGGAGGGATACGAGCAGTACTTC.